This TCR beta chain was captured by sequencing in a study of T-cell memory formation after mild COVID-19. Via MiXCR, TCRdb re-called the 5' RACE reads, giving one row per CDR3 protein. The data show about 100,000 distinct CDR3 sequences, 8.5% to 14% seen once. This clonotype was observed a handful of times. Germline loops: CDR1 SEHNR, CDR2 FQNEAQ (reference sequence). V was cut by 2 bases and J by 1 base, with 8 bases left in between. The CDR3 totals 14 residues. The specimen sequenced was PBMCs or a T cell subset sorted from them (not recorded which). The chain joins TRBV7-9 to TRBJ2-5; no reliable D call. This receptor was identified in a man younger than 35 who had mild COVID-19 (a few samples of this study predate the infection). Cell type and time point are not known. The CDR3 DNA is TGTGCCAGCAGCTTACTACGATTCCAAGAGACCCAGTACTTC. The encoded protein is CASSLLRFQETQYF.